The rows below give T cell receptor beta chains drawn from one sample of a study of T cell responses to AZD1222 COVID-19 vaccine. TCRdb keeps only in-frame clones here, not all; method: immunoSEQ multiplex PCR. This table has approximately 83,000 clones, about 90% appearing once. The sequences come from peripheral blood, collected on day 0 of MenACWY control vaccination. The receptors here all came from an adult in good health. Each CDR3 is given with its conserved first and last residue. The order of the fields is J gene, clone size, V gene, D gene, CDR3 protein, CDR3 DNA. D genes are given only for firm matches. Where a row states a size, it is once, few, many or the class of an expanded clone; other rows omit it.

TRBJ1-5 . TRBV7-8 . CASSLGRAAGQPQHF TGTGCCAGCAGCTTAGGGAGGGCTGCGGGCCAGCCCCAGCATTTT
TRBJ2-7 . TRBV5-6 TRBD1 CASSPGQYEQYF TGTGCCAGCAGCCCGGGACAGTACGAGCAGTACTTC
TRBJ1-2 . TRBV6-5 TRBD1 CASSFAGTENGYTF TGTGCCAGCAGCTTCGCCGGGACAGAAAATGGCTACACCTTC
TRBJ2-3 few TRBV5-1 TRBD1 CASTGTGTTYTQYF TGCGCCAGCACCGGGACAGGGACCACGTATACGCAGTATTTT
TRBJ1-5 . TRBV7-8 . CAIKDQPQHF TGTGCCATCAAGGATCAGCCCCAGCATTTT
TRBJ2-1 . TRBV11-2 . CASSPTPLGEQFF TGTGCCAGCAGCCCGACCCCCCTGGGTGAGCAGTTCTTC
TRBJ2-7 medium-sized TRBV27 TRBD1 CASRTGGVNEQYF TGTGCCAGCCGGACAGGGGGCGTAAACGAGCAGTACTTC
TRBJ1-3 . TRBV7-9 . CASSLDSQVGYSGNTIYF TGTGCCAGCAGCTTAGATTCTCAGGTCGGTTACTCTGGAAACACCATATATTTT
TRBJ2-5 . TRBV6-5 TRBD2 CASRGVTSGGTQYF TGTGCCAGCAGGGGGGTAACTAGCGGTGGGACCCAGTACTTC
TRBJ1-1 . TRBV24-1 . CATSDFSRGQTEAFF TGTGCCACCAGTGATTTTTCCCGGGGTCAGACTGAAGCTTTCTTT
TRBJ2-5 . TRBV4-1 . CASSPSLGTQETQYF TGCGCCAGCAGCCCAAGTTTGGGGACCCAAGAGACCCAGTACTTC
TRBJ1-5 few TRBV6-1 . CASSEVPPGVANQPQHF TGTGCCAGCAGTGAAGTCCCCCCAGGGGTGGCCAATCAGCCCCAGCATTTT
TRBJ2-5 . TRBV27 TRBD2 CASSPPGTSGRGDQETQYF TGTGCCAGCAGCCCTCCCGGGACTAGCGGGAGGGGGGACCAAGAGACCCAGTACTTC
TRBJ2-7 medium-sized TRBV27 TRBD1 CASSGQDEQYF TGTGCCAGCAGCGGACAGGACGAGCAGTACTTC
TRBJ1-1 . TRBV10-2 . CASASISEAFF TGCGCCAGCGCTTCGATTAGTGAAGCTTTCTTT
TRBJ1-3 . TRBV7-9 TRBD1 CASSYTTKQGPSGNTIYF TGTGCCAGCAGCTATACAACAAAACAGGGGCCCTCTGGAAACACCATATATTTT
TRBJ2-1 . TRBV1 . CTSSPPVGSGRENEQFF TGCACCAGCAGCCCCCCGGTGGGTAGCGGGAGGGAAAATGAGCAGTTCTTC
TRBJ1-4 . TRBV4-2 . CASSQEVGAGGEKLFF TGTGCCAGCAGCCAAGAAGTTGGGGCGGGTGGTGAAAAACTGTTTTTT
TRBJ2-1 . TRBV27 TRBD2 CASSKYSGRDYNEQFF TGTGCCAGCAGTAAATATAGCGGGAGAGACTACAATGAGCAGTTCTTC
TRBJ2-2 . TRBV19 . CASSGGPEELFF TGTGCCAGTAGTGGGGGACCGGAGGAGCTGTTTTTT
TRBJ1-6 . TRBV6-5 . CASRLGSDNSPLHF TGTGCCAGCAGGTTGGGCAGTGATAATTCACCCCTCCACTTT
TRBJ2-7 . TRBV9 . CASSDPSGYEQYF TGTGCCAGCAGCGACCCCAGCGGCTACGAGCAGTACTTC
TRBJ1-1 . TRBV21-1 . CASRLTPTEAFF TGTGCCAGCAGGCTGACACCAACTGAAGCTTTCTTT
TRBJ1-6 . TRBV2 TRBD1 CASSGPGGQYSPLHF TGTGCCAGCAGTGGCCCAGGGGGTCAGTATTCACCCCTCCACTTT
TRBJ1-4 . TRBV6-6 . CASSYDGSTNEKLFF TGTGCCAGCAGTTACGACGGTTCAACTAATGAAAAACTGTTTTTT
TRBJ1-1 . TRBV6-2/TRBV6-3 TRBD1 CASSLRTGMNTEAFF TGTGCCAGCAGTTTAAGGACAGGCATGAACACTGAAGCTTTCTTT
TRBJ1-2 . TRBV29-1 . CSVDTGNGYGYTF TGCAGCGTTGACACGGGGAACGGCTATGGCTACACCTTC
TRBJ2-1 . TRBV9 . CASSVASNEQFF TGTGCCAGCAGCGTAGCGAGCAATGAGCAGTTCTTC
TRBJ2-1 . TRBV5-6 . CASSVPGLLNEQFF TGTGCCAGCAGCGTCCCCGGACTGCTGAATGAGCAGTTCTTC
TRBJ1-2 . TRBV28 . CASHSGLYGYTF TGTGCCAGCCACTCGGGCCTCTATGGCTACACCTTC
TRBJ1-2 . TRBV6-5 . CASSYSILGYGYTF TGTGCCAGCAGTTACTCGATACTAGGGTATGGCTACACCTTC
TRBJ1-1 once TRBV25-1 . CASSEGIGNTEAFF TGTGCCAGCAGTGAAGGGATAGGGAACACTGAAGCTTTCTTT
TRBJ2-3 . TRBV15 . CATSRFLADGDTQYF TGTGCCACCAGCAGATTTTTAGCGGACGGGGATACGCAGTATTTT
TRBJ1-1 . TRBV20-1 . CSASSKGSMNTEAFF TGCAGTGCTAGTTCGAAGGGGTCCATGAACACTGAAGCTTTCTTT
TRBJ1-1 few TRBV24-1 . CATSDFKGAAFF TGTGCCACCAGTGATTTTAAGGGCGCGGCTTTCTTT
TRBJ2-7 . TRBV7-2 . CASSLVWDSSPYEQYF TGTGCCAGCAGCTTAGTGTGGGATAGCAGTCCCTACGAGCAGTACTTC
TRBJ1-3 . TRBV29-1 TRBD1 CSAGTAGNTIYF TGCAGCGCTGGGACAGCTGGAAACACCATATATTTT
TRBJ2-5 . TRBV7-2 TRBD2 CASSLASGAGETQYF TGTGCCAGCAGCCTGGCTAGCGGGGCGGGGGAGACCCAGTACTTC
TRBJ1-2 . TRBV27 . CASSLGGSYGYTF TGTGCCAGCAGTTTGGGGGGTTCCTATGGCTACACCTTC
TRBJ2-3 . TRBV9 . CASSGPGTTPVKGTDTQYF TGTGCCAGCAGCGGACCCGGGACAACCCCCGTAAAGGGCACAGATACGCAGTATTTT
TRBJ1-6 . TRBV7-2 . CASRVTVNSSPLHF TGTGCCAGCAGAGTGACAGTAAATAGCTCACCCCTCCACTTT